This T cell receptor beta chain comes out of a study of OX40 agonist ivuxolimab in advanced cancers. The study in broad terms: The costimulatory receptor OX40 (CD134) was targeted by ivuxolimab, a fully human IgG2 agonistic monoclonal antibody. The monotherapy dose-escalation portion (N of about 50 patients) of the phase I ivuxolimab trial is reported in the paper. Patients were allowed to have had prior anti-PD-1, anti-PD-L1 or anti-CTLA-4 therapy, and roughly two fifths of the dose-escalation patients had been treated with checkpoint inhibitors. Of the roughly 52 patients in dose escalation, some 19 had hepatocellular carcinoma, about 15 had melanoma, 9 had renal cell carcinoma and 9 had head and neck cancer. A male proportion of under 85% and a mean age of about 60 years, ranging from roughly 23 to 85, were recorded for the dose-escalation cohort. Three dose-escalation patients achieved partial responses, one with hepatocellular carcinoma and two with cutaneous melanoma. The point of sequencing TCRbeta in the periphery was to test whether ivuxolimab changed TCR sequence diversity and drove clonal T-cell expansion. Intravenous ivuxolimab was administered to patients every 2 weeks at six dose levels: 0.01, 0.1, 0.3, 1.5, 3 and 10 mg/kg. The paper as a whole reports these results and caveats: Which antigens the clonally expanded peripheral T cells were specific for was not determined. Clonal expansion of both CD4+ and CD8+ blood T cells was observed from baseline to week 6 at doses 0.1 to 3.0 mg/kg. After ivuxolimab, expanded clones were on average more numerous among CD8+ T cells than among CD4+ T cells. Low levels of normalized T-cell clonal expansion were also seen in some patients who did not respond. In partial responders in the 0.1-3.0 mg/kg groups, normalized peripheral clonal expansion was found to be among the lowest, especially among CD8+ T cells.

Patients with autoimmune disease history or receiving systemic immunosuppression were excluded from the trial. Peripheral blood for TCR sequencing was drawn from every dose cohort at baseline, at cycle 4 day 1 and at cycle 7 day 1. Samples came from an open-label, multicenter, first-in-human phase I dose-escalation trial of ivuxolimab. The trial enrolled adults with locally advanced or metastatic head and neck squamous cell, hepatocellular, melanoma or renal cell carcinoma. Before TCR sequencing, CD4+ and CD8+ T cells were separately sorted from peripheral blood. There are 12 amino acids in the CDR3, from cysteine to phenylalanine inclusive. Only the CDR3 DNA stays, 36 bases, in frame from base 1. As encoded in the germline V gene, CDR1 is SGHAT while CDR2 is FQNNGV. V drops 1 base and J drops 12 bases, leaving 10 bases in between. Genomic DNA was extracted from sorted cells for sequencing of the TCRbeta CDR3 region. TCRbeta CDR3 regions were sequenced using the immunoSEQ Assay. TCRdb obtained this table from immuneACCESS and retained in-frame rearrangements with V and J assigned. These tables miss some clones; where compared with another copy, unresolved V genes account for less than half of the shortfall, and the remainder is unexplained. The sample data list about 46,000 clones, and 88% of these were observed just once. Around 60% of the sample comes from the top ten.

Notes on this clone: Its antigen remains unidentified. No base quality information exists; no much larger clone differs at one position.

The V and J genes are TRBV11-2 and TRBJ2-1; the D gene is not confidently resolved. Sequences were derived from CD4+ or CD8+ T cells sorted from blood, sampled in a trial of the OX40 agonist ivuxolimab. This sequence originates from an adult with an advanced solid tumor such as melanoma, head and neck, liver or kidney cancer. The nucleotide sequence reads TGTGCCAGCAGCTTAGCAATGTGGCGGCAGTTCTTC. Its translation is CASSLAMWRQFF.